This TCR beta chain was identified during a study of molecular identifiers for immune sequencing clone quantification. Overall study results and limits: Under 1% of molecules in naive cells, but over 97% of effector molecules, belonged to clones above 20 RNA copies. Highly expanded clone sizes could end up underestimated if a barcode were shared by identical TCR molecules.

Germline V gene data show CDR1 as SEHNR and CDR2 as FQNEAQ (reference sequence). This CDR3 region has 15 residues. V lost 4 bases and J lost 5; bases outside the gene matches: 7. MiXCR was run by TCRdb on the PCR reads, yielding one entry per CDR3 protein. The sample holds over 90,000 distinct CDR3 sequences; under 40% are singletons and the top ten take about 9.1%. This clonotype was recorded many times. Its antigen remains unidentified. The chain recombines TRBV7-9 with TRBJ2-2; TRBD2 aligns across 7 bases. The specimen sequenced was naive CD8+ T cells from blood, with Jurkat cell RNA spiked in. Stated subset: FACS-sorted CD8+CD4-CCR7+CD45RA+ naive T cells. The receptor's source is a human donor in good health. Some libraries in this study had Jurkat cell RNA spiked in. The CDR3 region is CASSYRTSGTGELFF. DNA for the CDR3: TGTGCCAGCAGCTACCGGACTAGTGGGACCGGGGAGCTGTTTTTT.